This T cell receptor beta chain was identified during a study of cytomegalovirus exposure and HLA in healthy donors. The PCR ran on 60 Vbeta and 13 Jbeta primers. Assay used: immunoSEQ multiplex PCR; TCRdb lists only in-frame clones, some missing. The repertoire has roughly 130,000 clones, approximately 8.7% of them found once; the top ten carry around 5.5%. Trimming pared 8 bases from V and 4 bases from J, leaving 11 bases between. Germline V CDR1 and CDR2: SNHLY, FYNNEI. The CDR3 length is 12 residues. This sequence joins TRBV2 and TRBJ1-1; D gene unclear. Sample: PBMCs. The TCR comes from a man in his forties in good health and CMV-seronegative. CDR3 DNA: TGTGCCAGCTTGACATTGGGCACTGAAGCTTTCTTT. This codes for CASLTLGTEAFF.